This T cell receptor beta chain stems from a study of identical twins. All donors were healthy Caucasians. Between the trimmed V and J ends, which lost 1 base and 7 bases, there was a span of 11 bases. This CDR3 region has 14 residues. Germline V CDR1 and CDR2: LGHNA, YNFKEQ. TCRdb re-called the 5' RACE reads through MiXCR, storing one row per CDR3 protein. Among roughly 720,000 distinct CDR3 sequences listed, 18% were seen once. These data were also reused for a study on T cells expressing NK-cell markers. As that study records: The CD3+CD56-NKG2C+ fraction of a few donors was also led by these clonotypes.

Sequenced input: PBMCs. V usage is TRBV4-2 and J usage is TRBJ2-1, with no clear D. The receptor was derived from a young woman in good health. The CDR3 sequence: CASSQVGIGNEQFF. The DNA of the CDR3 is TGTGCCAGCAGCCAAGTGGGTATCGGTAATGAGCAGTTCTTC.